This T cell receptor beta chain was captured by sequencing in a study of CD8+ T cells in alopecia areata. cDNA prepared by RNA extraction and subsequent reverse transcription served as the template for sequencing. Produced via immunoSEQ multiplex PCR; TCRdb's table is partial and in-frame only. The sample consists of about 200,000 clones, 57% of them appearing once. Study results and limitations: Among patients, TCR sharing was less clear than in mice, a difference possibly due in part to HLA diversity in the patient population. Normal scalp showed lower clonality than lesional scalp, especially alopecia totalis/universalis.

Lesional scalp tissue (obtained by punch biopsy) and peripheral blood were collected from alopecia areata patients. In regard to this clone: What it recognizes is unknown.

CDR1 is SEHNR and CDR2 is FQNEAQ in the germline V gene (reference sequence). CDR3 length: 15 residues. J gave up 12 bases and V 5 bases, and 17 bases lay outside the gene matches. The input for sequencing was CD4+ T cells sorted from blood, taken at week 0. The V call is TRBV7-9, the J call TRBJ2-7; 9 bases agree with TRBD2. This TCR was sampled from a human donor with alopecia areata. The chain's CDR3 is CASSRSLVIAGDLYF. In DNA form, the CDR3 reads TGTGCCAGCAGCCGCTCATTAGTGATAGCGGGAGATCTGTACTTC.